Detailed here is one T cell receptor (beta chain). Its antigen is currently not known. A clone one base away is much larger, so this may be a read error. The CDR3 sequence holds 16 residues, the cysteine and phenylalanine included. The CDR3 DNA has 48 bases and is translated from base 1. From the germline V gene, CDR1 is MNHEY and CDR2 is SVGEGT. Libraries came from 5' RACE. For sequencing, a NextSeq 500 was employed. The TCR library protocol attached unique molecular identifiers to individual cDNA molecules to correct for sequencing error and PCR bias. TCR alpha and beta chains were both sequenced, and the abundances of alpha and beta sequences in each sample were closely correlated with each other. Per the source publication's procedure: Decombinator V4 was used to perform V gene, J gene and CDR3 annotation of TCR sequences. TCRs were defined as expanded if a significant change between any two time points was detected under a Poisson model with p below 0.0001. TCR abundances were normalised to the total number of TCRs sequenced per sample and expressed as counts per million. TRAV1-2 paired with TRAJ12, TRAJ20 or TRAJ33 defined MAIT TCRs, while TRAV10 paired with TRAJ18 defined iNKT TCRs. VDJdb, accessed 1 November 2021, was searched for CMV, EBV and SARS-CoV-2 annotated TCRs, excluding TCRs annotated for multiple antigens. The public reads were reanalyzed by TCRdb: fastp trimming at Q25, MiXCR alignment, in-frame beta chains only. Rows merge per CDR3 protein into single entries with the most common DNA and genes. TCRdb, rather than the study authors, made the V and J calls. This sample has around 100,000 distinct CDR3 sequences in its table, and around 13% of those were observed once. Of the sample, roughly 6.3% is held by the ten largest clones.

A case-control design nested within a healthcare worker cohort in London, UK, was used, with weekly nasopharyngeal swab PCR tests and blood sampling performed. Between 23 and 31 March 2020, the week of the UK lockdown, healthcare workers were enrolled and then followed up weekly for as long as 16 weeks. This sample was taken from a study of early T cells in non-severe SARS-CoV-2 infection (dated by TCRdb to about 2021). Broadly, across the study: Because TCR sequencing was done on bulk RNA from unsorted whole blood, the alpha and beta chains could not be paired.

What the work shows at the level of the full study, not this receptor alone: VDJdb matching was skewed toward anti-spike CD8 responses and likely underestimated virus-specific expansions, missing private and CD4 specificities.

The receptor was isolated from an adult who was a healthcare worker with PCR-confirmed SARS-CoV-2 infection or an uninfected control (not recorded which). Material: whole blood. This chain joins TRBV6-2 or TRBV6-3 to TRBJ2-7; a stretch of 7 junction bases matches TRBD2. The DNA sequence is given as TGTGCCAGCTGTTACTCACATCGGGACTATCAGTACGAGCAGTACTTC. Its protein product is CASCYSHRDYQYEQYF.